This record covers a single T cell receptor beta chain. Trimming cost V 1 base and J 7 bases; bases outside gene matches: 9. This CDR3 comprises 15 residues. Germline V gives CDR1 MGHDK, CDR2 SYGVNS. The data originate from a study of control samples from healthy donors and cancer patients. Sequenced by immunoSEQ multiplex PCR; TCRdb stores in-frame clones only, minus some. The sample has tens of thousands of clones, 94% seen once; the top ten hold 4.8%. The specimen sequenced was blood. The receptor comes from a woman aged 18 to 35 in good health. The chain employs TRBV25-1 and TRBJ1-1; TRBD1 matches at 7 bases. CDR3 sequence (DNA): TGTGCCAGCAGTGAATCCGGGGGGACAGCCCGTGAAGCTTTCTTT. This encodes CASSESGGTAREAFF. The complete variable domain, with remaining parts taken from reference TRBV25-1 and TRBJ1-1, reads EADIYQTPRYLVIGTGKKITLECSQTMGHDKMYWYQQDPGMELHLIHYSYGVNSTEKGDLSSESTVSRIRTEHFPLTLESARPSHTSQYLCASSESGGTAREAFFGQGTRLTVV.